This is a list of T cell receptor beta chains from one sample in a study of cytomegalovirus exposure and HLA in healthy donors. Profiled with immunoSEQ multiplex PCR; TCRdb holds only in-frame clones, not every one. The repertoire consists of around 95,000 clones, with 85% occurring once and the leading ten covering 20%. Material: PBMCs. These receptors were collected from a man younger than 30 in good health and CMV-seropositive. CDR3s include the opening cysteine and the closing phenylalanine or tryptophan.

J: TRBJ2-3; V: TRBV7-9; CDR3: CASSLEATSGSSSDTQYF
J: TRBJ2-3; V: TRBV2; CDR3: CASSVAGLSTDTQYF
J: TRBJ1-1; V: TRBV28; CDR3: CASNSGTGVFNTEAFF
J: TRBJ2-1; V: TRBV6-4; CDR3: CASSATGSSYNEQFF
J: TRBJ1-1; V: TRBV5-1; CDR3: CASSLRGDSTNTEAFF
J: TRBJ2-1; V: TRBV10-3; CDR3: CAISESGSGSPWDNEQFF
J: TRBJ1-5; V: TRBV5-5; CDR3: CASSLEGGNQPQHF
J: TRBJ2-7; V: TRBV28; CDR3: CASTKREREQYF
J: TRBJ2-3; V: TRBV5-1; CDR3: CASSLDGQFTDTQYF
J: TRBJ2-7; V: TRBV6-5; CDR3: CASSYSGTGEYEQYF
J: TRBJ2-7; V: TRBV6-6; CDR3: CASSYLDKNEQYF
J: TRBJ1-4; V: TRBV6-1; CDR3: CASGGTANEKLFF
J: TRBJ1-4; V: TRBV2; CDR3: CASSDSVIGGANEKLFF
J: TRBJ1-4; V: TRBV4-2; CDR3: CASSQEFFQGWKLFF
J: TRBJ1-2; V: TRBV28; CDR3: CASSLAIANYGYTF
J: TRBJ1-2; V: TRBV28; CDR3: CASIQGDNYGYTF
J: TRBJ1-3; V: TRBV6-1; CDR3: CASSEAGGSGRTIYF
J: TRBJ2-3; V: TRBV7-6; CDR3: CASSPAGLATDTQYF
J: TRBJ1-5; V: TRBV7-8; CDR3: CASSLGFGSNQPQHF
J: TRBJ1-4; V: TRBV28; CDR3: CASSLPGQGSFGKEKLFF
J: TRBJ2-2; V: TRBV30; CDR3: CAWRYVGTATGELFF
J: TRBJ1-1; V: TRBV2; CDR3: CASTGTGFLNTEAFF
J: TRBJ1-1; V: TRBV6-1; CDR3: CASNLQGGNTEAFF
J: TRBJ1-2; V: TRBV27; CDR3: CASSYIQGANYGYTF
J: TRBJ2-3; V: TRBV4-2; CDR3: CASSQDSQGGVDTQYF
J: TRBJ2-2; V: TRBV9; CDR3: CASSYGTPGTGELFF
J: TRBJ2-7; V: TRBV27; CDR3: CASSFTTGPYEQYF
J: TRBJ2-2; V: TRBV25-1; CDR3: CASSVGTGPYTGELFF
J: TRBJ2-5; V: TRBV27; CDR3: CASSSDRSVLETQYF
J: TRBJ2-5; V: TRBV7-9; CDR3: CASSPTTSEETQYF
J: TRBJ1-2; V: TRBV5-1; CDR3: CASGPGQGHGYTF
J: TRBJ1-2; V: TRBV18; CDR3: CASSPSRPGGGNGYTF
J: TRBJ2-5; V: TRBV2; CDR3: CASSRTGGDQETQYF
J: TRBJ1-1; V: TRBV5-4; CDR3: CASSLDRADTEAFF
J: TRBJ1-2; V: TRBV7-8; CDR3: CASSLDTGGSYGYTF
J: TRBJ1-1; V: TRBV29-1; CDR3: CSVEETGFTEAFF
J: TRBJ1-1; V: TRBV18; CDR3: CASSVVQGRGDTEAFF